This entry is about one T cell receptor (beta chain). This CDR3 comprises 12 residues. V shed 8 bases and J 9 bases; nucleotides not matched to a gene: 5. CDR1 is KGHDR and CDR2 is SFDVKD in the germline V gene. This entry comes from a study of blood T cell repertoires in COVID-19. On the study more broadly: Both acute and convalescent COVID-19 samples were obtained from the United States, Italy and Spain. PBMCs, B-cell-depleted T cells, or T cells were the source of the cDNA or gDNA that made up the material.

Clones were sequenced by immunoSEQ multiplex PCR, and TCRdb holds only the in-frame ones, with some missing. Here the sample spans tens of thousands of clones, over 70% being singletons. Sequenced material: peripheral blood. This TCR was sampled from a human donor in a cohort sampled during active COVID-19. The gene calls are TRBV24-1 and TRBJ2-1; TRBD1 agrees at 8 bases. CDR3 nucleotides: TGTGCCACCAACGGACAGGGCAGTGAGCAGTTCTTC. The encoded protein is CATNGQGSEQFF.